This T cell receptor beta chain comes out of a study of blood T cell repertoires in COVID-19. In the original analysis: Amplifying reference gene primers gave estimates of nucleated cell counts. Repertoires were generated with immunoSEQ multiplex PCR, while TCRdb's copy carries only in-frame clones and drops some. V, J and clone size were drawn from that table, and D and trimming were deduced from the DNA. This table holds some 62,000 clones, 86% found once. Sequences were obtained from peripheral blood. The sequence came from a woman of 80 years or more with acute or convalescent COVID-19.

CDR3: CASSFGTSGYNEQFF. The CDR3 region has the DNA TGTGCCAGCAGCTTTGGGACTAGCGGGTACAATGAGCAGTTCTTC. The chain carries TRBV7-6 and TRBJ2-1; 12 nucleotides match TRBD2. V trimming: 3 bases; J trimming: 4 bases; junction bases outside the gene matches: 1. The germline V gene has CDR1 SGHVS and CDR2 FNYEAQ. The CDR3 has 15 amino acids.